Presented here are 29 T cell receptor beta chains from one specimen sequenced in a study of technical replicates of blood from a few donors. The data were produced by immunoSEQ multiplex PCR, yet TCRdb's version contains in-frame clones alone and is incomplete. The table shows about 81,000 clones, with 75% to 90% occurring only once. The sample consisted of PBMCs. These receptors were collected from a human donor in good health. Some clones in this sample may be carry-over from other donors' samples.

This chain uses TRBV5-4 with TRBJ1-4; 8 bases match TRBD1. Losses at the gene ends were 4 bases for V and 10 bases for J; bases not matched to a gene: 12. Germline CDR1 and CDR2: SGHNT and YYREEE (reference sequence). CDR3 length equals 15 residues. CDR3 sequence (DNA): TGTGCCAGCAGCCCGGGCGGACAGGGAGCGGGAAAACTGTTTTTT. Its translation: CASSPGGQGAGKLFF.

V usage is TRBV7-6 and J usage is TRBJ2-5; D not certain. Between the trimmed V and J ends, which lost 2 bases and 9 bases, there was a span of 19 bases. The CDR3 is 15 residues long. The germline V gene has CDR1 SGHVS and CDR2 FNYEAQ. For the CDR3, the DNA is TGTGCCAGCAGCTTATTGCGTGAGTCTAACGTCCCCCAGTACTTC. As protein: CASSLLRESNVPQYF. The full variable domain, with the rest looked up from reference TRBV7-6 and TRBJ2-5, is GAGVSQSPRYKVTKRGQDVALRCDPISGHVSLYWYRQALGQGPEFLTYFNYEAQQDKSGLPNDRFSAERPEGSISTLTIQRTEQRDSAMYRCASSLLRESNVPQYFGPGTRLLVL.

The gene calls are TRBV29-1 and TRBJ1-2; unclear D gene. Germline V gives CDR1 SQVTM, CDR2 ANQGSEA. The CDR3 is 13 amino acids. V was pared by 3 bases and J by 7 bases, with 15 bases between. CDR3 sequence (DNA): TGCAGCGTTGATACAGCGGACCTAGGTGGCTACACCTTC. Translation gives CSVDTADLGGYTF. Full variable domain (outside the CDR3, taken from reference TRBV29-1 and TRBJ1-2): SAVISQKPSRDICQRGTSLTIQCQVDSQVTMMFWYRQQPGQSLTLIATANQGSEATYESGFVIDKFPISRPNLTFSTLTVSNMSPEDSSIYLCSVDTADLGGYTFGSGTRLTVV.

The chain links TRBV6-6 to TRBJ1-4, with unresolved D. The V end lost 5 bases, the J end lost 8 bases, and 9 bases lay between the germline ends. The CDR3 runs to 12 residues. Germline V lookup: CDR1 MNHNY, CDR2 SVGAGI (reference sequence). CDR3 sequence reads: CASSILSEKLFF. The CDR3 nucleotides read TGTGCCAGCAGTATCCTGAGCGAAAAACTGTTTTTT.

A word on this clone: One end of the junction fails to match germline, which may point to a read error. V and J are TRBV9 and TRBJ2-2, with D tentatively TRBD2 (6 bases). The length of the CDR3 is 14 residues. Germline V gene data show CDR1 as SGDLS and CDR2 as YYNGEE. CDR3 in amino acids: CASREDGLRGERFF. CDR3 nucleotides: TGTGCCAGCAGGGAGGACGGTTTGCGCGGGGAGCGGTTTTTT.

The V and J genes are TRBV7-2 and TRBJ2-1; maybe TRBD1 (6 bases). This CDR3 is built from 13 residues. CDR1 is SGHTA, CDR2 FQGNSA, per germline. V lost 4 bases and J lost 6, with 10 bases in between. The CDR3 bases are TGTGCCAGCAGCTGGACCAGGGGCAATGAGCAGTTCTTC. It yields the protein CASSWTRGNEQFF.

The chain joins TRBV5-6 to TRBJ1-2; 7 bases agree with TRBD1. Germline assignment: CDR1 SGHDT and CDR2 YYEEEE. CDR3 length: 15 residues. With 4 bases clipped from V and 4 bases from J, the junction kept 10 bases outside the gene matches. CDR3 protein: CASSPSTGQVYGYTF. CDR3 coding DNA: TGTGCCAGCAGCCCCTCGACAGGGCAAGTCTATGGCTACACCTTC.

This chain joins TRBV6-4 and TRBJ2-3; the match to TRBD2 covers 7 bases. CDR1 MRHNA and CDR2 SNTAGT come from the germline V gene. The CDR3 runs 15 residues. The V and J ends lost 3 bases and 2 bases, in that order; junction bases with no gene match: 5. CDR3 bases: TGTGCCAGCAGTGATGGGCTAGCGGCCACAGATACGCAGTATTTT. Its translation is CASSDGLAATDTQYF.

This chain uses TRBV7-9 with TRBJ2-2; D is perhaps TRBD2 (6 bases). CDR1 and CDR2 (germline): SEHNR, FQNEAQ (reference sequence). Trimming pared 4 bases from V and 5 bases from J, leaving 14 bases between. This CDR3 is 15 amino acids long. The CDR3 loop is CASSSSLGGTGELFF. The CDR3 DNA reads TGTGCCAGCAGCTCTAGCCTGGGGGGTACCGGGGAGCTGTTTTTT. The complete variable domain, with remaining parts taken from reference TRBV7-9 and TRBJ2-2, reads DTGVSQNPRHKITKRGQNVTFRCDPISEHNRLYWYRQTLGQGPEFLTYFQNEAQLEKSRLLSDRFSAERPKGSFSTLEIQRTEQGDSAMYLCASSSSLGGTGELFFGEGSRLTVL.

The rearrangement uses TRBV6-8 and TRBJ2-5; 10 bases agree with TRBD2. CDR1 is MNHGY and CDR2 is SAAAGT in the germline V gene. The CDR3 loop spans 15 amino acids. V trimming: 11 bases; J trimming: 4 bases; junction bases outside the gene matches: 13. In DNA, the CDR3 is TGTGCCGGAAGACGTGCTAGCGGGAGAGGAGAGACCCAGTACTTC. Translation: CAGRRASGRGETQYF.

This sequence joins TRBV28 and TRBJ2-7; D possibly corresponds to TRBD1 (6 bases). The germline gives CDR1 MDHEN, CDR2 SYDVKM. The CDR3 loop spans 13 amino acids. V was pared by 8 bases and J by 1 base, with 12 bases between. The CDR3 DNA sequence: TGTGCCAGCGGGGTAGGACAGTCCTACGAGCAGTACTTC. As protein: CASGVGQSYEQYF.

CDR3 nucleotides: TGTGCCACCAGCAGAGATTGGGGGGGCGTCGGCAATGAGCAGTTCTTC. Protein: CATSRDWGGVGNEQFF. The rearrangement links TRBV15 to TRBJ2-1, with D maybe TRBD2 (7 bases). This CDR3 contains 16 residues. Germline lookup yields CDR1 LNHNV and CDR2 YYDKDF (reference sequence). Trimming removed 0 bases at V and 6 bases at J, with 15 bases between.

DNA for the CDR3: TGTGCCACACGAGGTCACTATGGCTACACCTTC. Translating it yields CATRGHYGYTF. This sequence joins TRBV28 and TRBJ1-2; D is unresolved. V was clipped by 10 bases and J by 3 bases, with 9 bases between them. The CDR3 consists of 11 residues. Per germline, CDR1 MDHEN and CDR2 SYDVKM.

The chain joins TRBV2 to TRBJ1-2; D is ambiguous. V was clipped by 1 base and J by 8 bases, with 11 bases between them. The germline V gene has CDR1 SNHLY and CDR2 FYNNEI. This CDR3 contains 13 residues. The CDR3 bases are TGTGCCAGCAGTGAAGACGAGGCTGGCGGCTACACCTTC. As protein: CASSEDEAGGYTF.

The chain employs TRBV15 and TRBJ2-7; TRBD2 is a possible D gene (5 bases). Deletions cut 4 bases from V and 4 bases from J, with 14 bases between. The CDR3 runs to 14 residues. Germline CDR1 reads LNHNV; CDR2 reads YYDKDF (reference sequence). Here the CDR3 DNA reads TGTGCCACCAGCATGCGGACTGGGAAATACGAGCAGTACTTC. As protein: CATSMRTGKYEQYF. The entire variable domain, with the rest obtained from reference TRBV15 and TRBJ2-7, is as follows: DAMVIQNPRYQVTQFGKPVTLSCSQTLNHNVMYWYQQKSSQAPKLLFHYYDKDFNNEADTPDNFQSRRPNTSFCFLDIRSPGLGDTAMYLCATSMRTGKYEQYFGPGTRLTVT.

The chain couples TRBV4-1 to TRBJ2-3, with D unresolved. The V end lost 8 bases, the J end lost 6 bases, and 9 bases lay between the germline ends. The CDR3 length is 11 residues. Germline V lookup: CDR1 MGHRA, CDR2 YSYEKL. The CDR3 spells CASGARDTQYF. As DNA, the CDR3 is TGCGCCAGCGGTGCGAGGGATACGCAGTATTTT.

This clone was seen repeatedly, ten times or more. The chain carries TRBV30 and TRBJ1-2, with D unclear. The V end lost 1 base, the J end lost 7 bases, and 13 bases lay between the germline ends. From germline, CDR1 is GTSNPN and CDR2 SVGIG (reference sequence). The CDR3 consists of 13 residues. The DNA of the CDR3 is TGTGCCTGGAGTGCTCCCCCCGGGTCTGGCTACACCTTC. Protein sequence: CAWSAPPGSGYTF.

The V and J genes are TRBV7-6 and TRBJ2-2; D is ambiguous. Looked up from germline, CDR1 is SGHVS and CDR2 is FNYEAQ. There are 13 residues in the CDR3. The V and J ends lost 5 bases and 7 bases respectively, with 11 bases between them. This chain's CDR3 is CASSHWAGGELFF. DNA for the CDR3: TGTGCCAGCAGCCATTGGGCAGGCGGGGAGCTGTTTTTT.

V usage is TRBV11-2 and J usage is TRBJ2-3, with D maybe TRBD1 (5 bases). V was cut by 5 bases and J by 2 bases, with 11 bases left in between. The CDR3 is 14 residues long. Germline V gene lookup returns CDR1 SGHAT and CDR2 FQNNGV. The CDR3 loop reads CASSPRQSTDTQYF. The CDR3 DNA sequence: TGTGCCAGCAGCCCCCGACAGTCCACAGATACGCAGTATTTT.

The rearrangement links TRBV4-1 to TRBJ2-2; 7 bases agree with TRBD2. The CDR3 length is 15 residues. V lost 1 base and J lost 6; bases outside the gene matches: 5. Germline V gene lookup returns CDR1 MGHRA and CDR2 YSYEKL. CDR3 sequence reads: CASSQGTSVSGELFF. The CDR3, as DNA: TGCGCCAGCAGCCAAGGGACTAGTGTGTCCGGGGAGCTGTTTTTT.

The V call is TRBV2, the J call TRBJ2-7; TRBD2 matches at 10 bases. Trimming removed 7 bases from V and 5 bases from J; junction bases left unmatched: 8. CDR1 is SNHLY, CDR2 FYNNEI, per germline. The CDR3 spans 14 residues. DNA of the CDR3: TGTGCCAGCATTCCGGGACTAGCGATGAACGAGCAGTACTTC. Translated: CASIPGLAMNEQYF.

The chain has TRBV19 and TRBJ1-6, with D possibly being TRBD1 (6 bases). The CDR3 is made up of 10 amino acids. Per the germline V gene, CDR1 is LNHDA and CDR2 is SQIVND (reference sequence). The CDR3 bases are TGTGCAGCAGGGGACTCACCCCTCCACTTT. This gives the protein CAAGDSPLHF.

The chain couples TRBV2 to TRBJ1-4, with D possibly being TRBD1 (5 bases). The CDR3 totals 14 residues. V lost 3 bases and J lost 7, with 12 bases in between. Germline V gene data show CDR1 as SNHLY and CDR2 as FYNNEI. The CDR3, as DNA: TGTGCCAGCAGTGAGGGGGGATGGAGTGAAAAACTGTTTTTT. It is translated as CASSEGGWSEKLFF.

The chain combines TRBV30 with TRBJ2-7; perhaps TRBD2 as D (6 bases). CDR3 size: 14 residues. Germline V CDR1 and CDR2: GTSNPN, SVGIG (reference sequence). V was trimmed by 3 bases and J by 0 bases, leaving 12 bases between them. The CDR3 here is CAWSGGGSSYEQYF. CDR3 bases: TGTGCCTGGAGCGGTGGGGGGAGCTCCTACGAGCAGTACTTC.

The chain links TRBV21-1 to TRBJ2-7; TRBD2, as called in the table, went unchecked against the DNA. TRBV21-1 is a known pseudogene. The CDR3 covers 12 residues. Here the CDR3 DNA reads TGTGCCAGCAGCAAAAGCGACTACGAGCAGTACTTC. Amino acids: CASSKSDYEQYF.

This sequence joins TRBV5-5 and TRBJ1-6; TRBD1 matches at 8 bases. This CDR3 is 16 amino acids long. From germline, CDR1 is SGHKS and CDR2 YYEKEE (reference sequence). V lost 4 bases and J lost 7; bases outside the gene matches: 10. CDR3 in amino acids: CASSRTGRFGNSPLHF. The DNA of the CDR3 is TGTGCCAGCAGCCGGACAGGGAGATTCGGAAATTCACCCCTCCACTTT.

In its sample, this clone was seen once. CDR3 residues: CASSILAGAPASTDTQYF. The CDR3 nucleotides read TGTGCCAGCAGCATACTAGCGGGGGCCCCAGCTAGCACAGATACGCAGTATTTT. The J gene is TRBJ2-3, the V gene TRBV5-6, with 11 nucleotides matching TRBD2. The CDR3 is 18 amino acids. Germline assignment: CDR1 SGHDT and CDR2 YYEEEE. The J segment lost 0 bases and the V segment lost 4 bases, leaving 10 bases of the junction unmatched.

The rearrangement links TRBV11-2 to TRBJ2-7; the match to TRBD1 covers 7 bases. Germline V gene data show CDR1 as SGHAT and CDR2 as FQNNGV. This CDR3 comprises 15 residues. With V trimmed by 5 bases and J by 2 bases, 9 bases remained unmatched. In nucleotides, the CDR3 is TGTGCCAGCAGCCTACAGGGGAAAGGCCCCTACGAGCAGTACTTC. This encodes CASSLQGKGPYEQYF.

The gene calls are TRBV5-4 and TRBJ1-2, with 9 bases identical to TRBD1. The CDR3 sequence is 14 residues long. The trim removed 6 bases at V and 1 base at J, leaving 4 bases unmatched. Germline CDR1 and CDR2: SGHNT and YYREEE (reference sequence). CDR3 amino acids: CASNTGGDNYGYTF. CDR3 DNA: TGTGCCAGCAATACAGGGGGCGATAACTATGGCTACACCTTC. Full variable domain (missing parts from reference TRBV5-4 and TRBJ1-2): ETGVTQSPTHLIKTRGQQVTLRCSSQSGHNTVSWYQQALGQGPQFIFQYYREEENGRGNFPPRFSGLQFPNYSSELNVNALELDDSALYLCASNTGGDNYGYTFGSGTRLTVV.